This T cell receptor beta chain emerged from a study of blood T cell repertoires in COVID-19 (dated by TCRdb to 2019 to 2021). About the full investigation: Samples from collaborators originated in the United States, Italy and Spain and spanned both the acute and convalescent phases of COVID-19. The material from the prospective study consisted of cDNA or gDNA derived from T cells, B-cell-depleted T cells, or PBMCs. Subjects who had been exposed to COVID-19, were actively infected with it, or had recovered from it provided the deeply sampled blood TCRbeta repertoires that made up the dataset. The repertoires were made available in a free public database intended to serve as a resource for research on the immune response to SARS-CoV-2. The samples were drawn from two sources: the first 160 participants of the ongoing ImmuneRACE study, and 1,200 or so subjects contributed by 6 global collaborators. Nearly every sample came with metadata listing a de-identified subject ID, COVID-19 status, age in years and sex. HLA class I and class II types, where available, came from metadata supplied by the sample provider rather than from assay-based typing.

One collaborating source in Seattle enrolled patients during active infection and followed them longitudinally through the course of disease. Each collaborating institution followed its own protocols to collect whole blood in K2EDTA tubes. For TCRbeta analysis, collaborators shipped samples in one of three forms: frozen whole blood, isolated PBMCs, or DNA extracted from either of those sample types. The cysteine opens and the phenylalanine closes a CDR3 of 12 amino acids. Kept here is only the CDR3 DNA, which spans 36 bases and is read in frame from base 1. CDR1 and CDR2, looked up from the germline V gene, are MNHEY and SVGAGI. Trimming costs V 4 bases and J 6 bases, and their ends lie 9 bases apart. Of note for this clone: The antigen it recognizes is unknown. No much larger clone exists at a distance of one base, and base qualities are not known. This same CDR3 is encoded by further DNA sequences in the sample.

Broader findings and caveats from the paper: The amount of clinical and demographic metadata varied by source and participant and was provided uncurated.

TCRbeta CDR3 regions were amplified from genomic DNA using the immunoSEQ Assay, a bias-controlled multiplex PCR. Regarding the original processing steps: The number of nucleated cells in each sample was estimated from the amplification of reference gene primers within the assay. Sequence reads were collapsed and filtered to measure the absolute abundance of every unique TCRbeta CDR3 rearrangement. For each sample, productive Simpson clonality was calculated as the square root of Simpson's diversity index over productive rearrangements. TCRdb's version of the immuneACCESS table is confined to in-frame rearrangements and falls short of the full clone set. An unresolved V gene accounts for under half of the shortfall where checked; the remainder is of unknown origin. The D gene and trimming were derived from the DNA, and the V and J assignments and clone size from that table. In all, the sample holds 300,000 to 450,000 clones, and approximately 90% of those were seen once. Over 3.5% of the sample is held by the ten biggest clonotypes.

The source material was peripheral blood. The sequence joins TRBV6-5 to TRBJ1-2; D gene: possibly TRBD1, on 5 matching bases. This TCR was sampled from a woman aged 60-70 years with COVID-19, enrolled during active disease. This receptor has the CDR3 CASSSGFNGYTF. The bases read TGTGCCAGCAGTTCAGGGTTCAATGGCTACACCTTC.